The present T cell receptor beta chain was sequenced within a study of blood T cell repertoires in COVID-19 (TCRdb year 2020). About the full investigation: Samples covering the acute and convalescent phases of COVID-19 were provided by collaborators in the United States, Italy and Spain. The dataset comprised deeply sampled blood TCRbeta repertoires from subjects exposed to, actively infected with, or recovered from COVID-19. The sample metadata nearly always contained a de-identified subject ID, COVID-19 status, age in years and sex. Where HLA class I and class II types were available, the types were taken from metadata supplied by the sample provider, not from assay-based typing. The repertoires were released in a freely available public database meant as a resource for research on the immune response to SARS-CoV-2. The samples were drawn from two sources: the first 160 participants of the ongoing ImmuneRACE study, and 1,000 to 1,500 subjects contributed by 6 global collaborators. The material from the prospective study consisted of cDNA or gDNA derived from T cells, B-cell-depleted T cells, or PBMCs.

TCRbeta CDR3 regions were amplified from genomic DNA by means of the immunoSEQ Assay, a bias-controlled multiplex PCR. The published analysis was carried out like this. The number of nucleated cells in each sample was estimated by amplification of reference gene primers within the assay. To quantify the absolute abundance of each unique TCRbeta CDR3 rearrangement, sequence reads were collapsed and filtered. For each sample, productive Simpson clonality was calculated as the square root of Simpson's diversity index across productive rearrangements. TCRdb retrieved this table from immuneACCESS and kept in-frame rearrangements only. Not all clones are present; in checked studies, unresolved V genes account for under half, and no reason is known for the remainder. D and trimming come from the DNA, and the V and J calls and clone size come from that table. The table for this sample lists 90,000 to 110,000 clones; approximately 82% of them were counted only once. The leading ten clones occupy 15% to 20% of the sample.

The paper's findings and limits, for the study overall: The amount of clinical and demographic metadata varied by source and participant and was provided uncurated.

Per the germline V gene, KGHSH is the CDR1 and LQKENI is the CDR2. V is clipped by 2 bases and J by 0 bases, and the sequence between their germline boundaries is 11 bases long. Inclusive of the bounding cysteine and phenylalanine, the CDR3 is 16 residues long. Only CDR3 DNA remains: 48 bases, in frame from the first base. Concerning this clone itself: Its antigen remains unidentified. Within one base of it there is no much larger clone, and no base qualities were kept.

Whole blood was collected in K2EDTA tubes by collaborating institutions according to the institutions' own protocols. Collaborator samples were shipped for TCRbeta analysis as frozen whole blood, isolated PBMCs, or DNA extracted from either sample type. The specimen was peripheral blood. This clonotype was obtained from an older woman with acute or convalescent COVID-19. The chain uses TRBV18 and TRBJ2-4; TRBD1 is a possible D gene, resting on 5 matching bases. CDR3 sequence: CASSPEQAIAKNIQYF. In nucleotides, the sequence is TGTGCCAGCTCACCAGAACAGGCGATAGCCAAAAACATTCAGTACTTC.